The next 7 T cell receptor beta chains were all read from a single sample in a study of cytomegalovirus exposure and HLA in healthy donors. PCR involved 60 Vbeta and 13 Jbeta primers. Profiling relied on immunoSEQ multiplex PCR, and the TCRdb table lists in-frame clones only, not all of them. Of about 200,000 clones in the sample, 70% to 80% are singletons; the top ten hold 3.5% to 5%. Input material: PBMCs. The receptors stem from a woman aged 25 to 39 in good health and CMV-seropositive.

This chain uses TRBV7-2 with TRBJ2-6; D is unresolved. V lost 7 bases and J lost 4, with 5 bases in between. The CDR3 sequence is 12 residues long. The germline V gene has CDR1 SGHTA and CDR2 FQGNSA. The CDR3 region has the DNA TGTGCCAGCAACCGGGGGGCCAACGTCCTGACTTTC. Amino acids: CASNRGANVLTF.

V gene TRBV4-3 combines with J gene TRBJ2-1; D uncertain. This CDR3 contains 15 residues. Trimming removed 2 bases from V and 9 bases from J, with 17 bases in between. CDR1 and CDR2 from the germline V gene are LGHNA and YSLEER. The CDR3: CASSQSARSVGEQFF. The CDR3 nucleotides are TGCGCCAGCAGCCAATCTGCTAGGTCCGTTGGTGAGCAGTTCTTC.

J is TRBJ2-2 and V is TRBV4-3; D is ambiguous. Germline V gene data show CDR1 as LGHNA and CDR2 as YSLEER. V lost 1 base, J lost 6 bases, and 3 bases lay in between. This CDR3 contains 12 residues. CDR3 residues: CASSQAAGELFF. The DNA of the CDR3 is TGCGCCAGCAGCCAAGCGGCCGGGGAGCTGTTTTTT.

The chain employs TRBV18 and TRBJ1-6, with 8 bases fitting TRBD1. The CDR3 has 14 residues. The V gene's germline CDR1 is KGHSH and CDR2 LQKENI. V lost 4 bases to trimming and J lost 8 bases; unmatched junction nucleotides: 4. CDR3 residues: CASSLGQGHSPLHF. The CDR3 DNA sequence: TGTGCCAGCTCACTCGGACAGGGCCATTCACCCCTCCACTTT.

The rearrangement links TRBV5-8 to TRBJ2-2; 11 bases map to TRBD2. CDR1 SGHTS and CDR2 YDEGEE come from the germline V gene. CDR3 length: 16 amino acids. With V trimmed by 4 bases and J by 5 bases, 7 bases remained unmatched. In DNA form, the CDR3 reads TGTGCCAGCAGCCCACTAGCGGGGGTCATTACCGGGGAGCTGTTTTTT. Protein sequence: CASSPLAGVITGELFF. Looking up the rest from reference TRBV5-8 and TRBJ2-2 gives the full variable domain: EAGVTQSPTHLIKTRGQQATLRCSPISGHTSVYWYQQALGLGLQFLLWYDEGEERNRGNFPPRFSGRQFPNYSSELNVNALELEDSALYLCASSPLAGVITGELFFGEGSRLTVL.

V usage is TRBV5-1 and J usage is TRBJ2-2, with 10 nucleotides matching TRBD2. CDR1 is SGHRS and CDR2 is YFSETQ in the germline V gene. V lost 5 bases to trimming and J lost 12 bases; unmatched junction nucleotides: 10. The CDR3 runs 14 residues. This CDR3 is CASSPGLASVQLFF. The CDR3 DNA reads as TGCGCCAGCAGTCCGGGACTAGCGTCCGTTCAGCTGTTTTTT.

Written as DNA, the CDR3 is TGCGCCAGCAGCCGGGACGGCTACCCGGGAGGAAGAGATACGCAGTATTTT. Translated, it gives CASSRDGYPGGRDTQYF. The rearrangement links TRBV5-1 to TRBJ2-3; TRBD2 aligns across 7 bases. Unmatched junction bases numbered 16, after V lost 4 bases and J lost 5 bases. Germline CDR1 reads SGHRS; CDR2 reads YFSETQ. The CDR3 extends over 17 amino acids.